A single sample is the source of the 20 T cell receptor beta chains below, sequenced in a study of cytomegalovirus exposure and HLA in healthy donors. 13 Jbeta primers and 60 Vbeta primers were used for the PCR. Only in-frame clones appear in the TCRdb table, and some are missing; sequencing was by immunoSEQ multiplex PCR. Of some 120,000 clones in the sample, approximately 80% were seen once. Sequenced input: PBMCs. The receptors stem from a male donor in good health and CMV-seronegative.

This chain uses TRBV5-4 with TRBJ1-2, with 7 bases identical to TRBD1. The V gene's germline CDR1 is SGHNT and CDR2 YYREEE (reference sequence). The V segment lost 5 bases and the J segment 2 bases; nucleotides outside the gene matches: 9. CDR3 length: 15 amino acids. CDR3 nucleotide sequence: TGTGCCAGCAGGTCAGGAAGGGACAGCAACTATGGCTACACCTTC. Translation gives CASRSGRDSNYGYTF.

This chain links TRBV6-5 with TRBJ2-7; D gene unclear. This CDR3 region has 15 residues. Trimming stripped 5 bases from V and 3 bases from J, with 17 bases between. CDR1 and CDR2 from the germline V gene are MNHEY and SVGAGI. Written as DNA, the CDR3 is TGTGCCAGCAGTCTCCACTTGGCGGAAGACTACGAGCAGTACTTC. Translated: CASSLHLAEDYEQYF.

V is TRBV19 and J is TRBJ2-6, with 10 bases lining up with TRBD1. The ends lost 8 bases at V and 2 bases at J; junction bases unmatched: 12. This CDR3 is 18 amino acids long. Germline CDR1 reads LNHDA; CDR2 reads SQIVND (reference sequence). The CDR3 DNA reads TGTGCCAGTGGTTTCGGGACAGGGGTTCCCACTGGGGCCAACGTCCTGACTTTC. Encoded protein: CASGFGTGVPTGANVLTF.

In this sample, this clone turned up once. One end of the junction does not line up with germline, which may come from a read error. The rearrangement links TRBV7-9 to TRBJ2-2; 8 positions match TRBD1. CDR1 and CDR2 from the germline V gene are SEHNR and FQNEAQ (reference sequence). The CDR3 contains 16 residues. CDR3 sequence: CSSSLRQGLAHGELFF. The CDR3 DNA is TGTTCCAGCAGCCTCCGACAGGGGCTGGCCCACGGGGAGCTGTTTTTT.

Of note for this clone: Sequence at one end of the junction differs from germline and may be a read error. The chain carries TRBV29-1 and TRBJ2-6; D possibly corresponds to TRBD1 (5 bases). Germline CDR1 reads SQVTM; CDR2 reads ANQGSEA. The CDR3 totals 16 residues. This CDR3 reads CSVEIGSPSGANGLTF. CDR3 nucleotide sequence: TGCAGCGTTGAAATTGGTAGCCCCTCTGGGGCCAACGGCCTGACTTTC.

The CDR3 is CASSLGTSGEQFF. The CDR3, as DNA: TGTGCCAGCAGCTTAGGGACTAGCGGTGAGCAGTTCTTC. This rearrangement joins TRBV7-9 to TRBJ2-1, with 10 bases that match TRBD2. The CDR3 is 13 residues long. The germline gives CDR1 SEHNR, CDR2 FQNEAQ (reference sequence). After removal of 1 base from V and 9 bases from J, the junction contained 0 bases not matched to a gene. Full variable domain (remainder filled in from reference TRBV7-9 and TRBJ2-1): DTGVSQNPRHKITKRGQNVTFRCDPISEHNRLYWYRQTLGQGPEFLTYFQNEAQLEKSRLLSDRFSAERPKGSFSTLEIQRTEQGDSAMYLCASSLGTSGEQFFGPGTRLTVL.

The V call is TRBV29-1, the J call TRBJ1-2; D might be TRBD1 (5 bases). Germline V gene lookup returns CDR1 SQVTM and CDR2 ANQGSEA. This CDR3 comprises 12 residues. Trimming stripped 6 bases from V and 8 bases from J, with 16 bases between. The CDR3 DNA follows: TGCAGCGTCCAGGGCAGGGCGGGGGGCTACACCTTC. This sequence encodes CSVQGRAGGYTF.

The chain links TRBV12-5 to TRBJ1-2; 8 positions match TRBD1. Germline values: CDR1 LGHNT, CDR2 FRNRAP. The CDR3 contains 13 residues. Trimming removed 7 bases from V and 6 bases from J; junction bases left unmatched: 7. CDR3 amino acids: CASAYRGADGYTF. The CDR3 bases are TGTGCTAGTGCTTACAGGGGGGCGGATGGCTACACCTTC.

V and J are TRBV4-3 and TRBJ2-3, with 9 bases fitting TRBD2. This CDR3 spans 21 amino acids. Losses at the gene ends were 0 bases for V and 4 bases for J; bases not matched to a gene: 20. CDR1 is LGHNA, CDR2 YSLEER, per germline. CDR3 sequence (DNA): TGCGCCAGCAGCCAAGATAATGACCCTCTCCGCGGGGGGGCAATATCAGATACGCAGTATTTT. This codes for CASSQDNDPLRGGAISDTQYF.

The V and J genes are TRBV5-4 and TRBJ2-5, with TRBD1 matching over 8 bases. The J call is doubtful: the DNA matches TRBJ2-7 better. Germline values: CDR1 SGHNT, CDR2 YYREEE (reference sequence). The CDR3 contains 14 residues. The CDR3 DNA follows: TGTGCCAGCAGCTTGGGGACAGGGACATACGAGCAGTACTTC. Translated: CASSLGTGTYEQYF.

The CDR3 DNA is TGTGCCATCATCGGACAGGTGGGGGTTGGTGAAGCTTTCTTT. As protein: CAIIGQVGVGEAFF. J is TRBJ1-1 and V is TRBV10-3; 7 bases match TRBD1. The CDR3 consists of 14 residues. Germline V gives CDR1 ENHRY, CDR2 SYGVKD. V lost 7 bases to trimming and J lost 7 bases; unmatched junction nucleotides: 12.

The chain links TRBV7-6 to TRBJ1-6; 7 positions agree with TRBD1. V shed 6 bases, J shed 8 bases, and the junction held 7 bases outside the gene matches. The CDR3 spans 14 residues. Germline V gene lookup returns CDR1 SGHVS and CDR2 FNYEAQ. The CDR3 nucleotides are TGTGCCAGCAGTCTGACCCAGGGGGATTCACCCCTCCACTTT. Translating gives CASSLTQGDSPLHF.

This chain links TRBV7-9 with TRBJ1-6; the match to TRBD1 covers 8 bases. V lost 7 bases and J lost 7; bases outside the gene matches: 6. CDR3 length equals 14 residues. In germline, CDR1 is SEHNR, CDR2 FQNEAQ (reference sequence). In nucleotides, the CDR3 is TGTGCCAGCACCCTCGGACAGGGCAATTCACCCCTCCACTTT. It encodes CASTLGQGNSPLHF.

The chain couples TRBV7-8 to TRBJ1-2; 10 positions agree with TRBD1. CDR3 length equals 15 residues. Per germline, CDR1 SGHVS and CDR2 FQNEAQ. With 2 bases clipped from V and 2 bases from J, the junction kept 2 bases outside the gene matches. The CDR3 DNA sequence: TGTGCCAGCAGCTTAATGGGACAGGGGAACTATGGCTACACCTTC. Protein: CASSLMGQGNYGYTF. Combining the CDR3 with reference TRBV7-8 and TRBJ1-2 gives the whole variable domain GAGVSQSPRYKVAKRGQDVALRCDPISGHVSLFWYQQALGQGPEFLTYFQNEAQLDKSGLPSDRFFAERPEGSVSTLKIQRTQQEDSAVYLCASSLMGQGNYGYTFGSGTRLTVV.

In DNA form, the CDR3 reads TGCGCCAGCAGTGCCGGAGATAGGGAGCTGTTTTTT. It is translated as CASSAGDRELFF. V usage is TRBV10-1 and J usage is TRBJ2-2; D remains ambiguous. Trimming removed 4 bases from V and 9 bases from J, with 9 bases in between. Germline loops: CDR1 WNHNN, CDR2 SYGVQD (reference sequence). CDR3 size: 12 residues.

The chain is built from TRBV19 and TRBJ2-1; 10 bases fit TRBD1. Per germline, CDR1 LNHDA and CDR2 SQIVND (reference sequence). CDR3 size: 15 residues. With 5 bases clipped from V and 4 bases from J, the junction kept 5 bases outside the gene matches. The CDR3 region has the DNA TGTGCCAGTAGTGTCGACAGGGGGCCTTACAATGAGCAGTTCTTC. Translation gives CASSVDRGPYNEQFF.

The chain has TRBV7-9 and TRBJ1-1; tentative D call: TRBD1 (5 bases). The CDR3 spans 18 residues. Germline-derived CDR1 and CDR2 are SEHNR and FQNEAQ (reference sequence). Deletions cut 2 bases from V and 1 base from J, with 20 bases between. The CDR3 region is CASSLNRMIGRSNTEAFF. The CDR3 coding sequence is TGTGCCAGCAGCTTAAACAGGATGATAGGCAGATCGAACACTGAAGCTTTCTTT. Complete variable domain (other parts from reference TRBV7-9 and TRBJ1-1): DTGVSQNPRHKITKRGQNVTFRCDPISEHNRLYWYRQTLGQGPEFLTYFQNEAQLEKSRLLSDRFSAERPKGSFSTLEIQRTEQGDSAMYLCASSLNRMIGRSNTEAFFGQGTRLTVV.

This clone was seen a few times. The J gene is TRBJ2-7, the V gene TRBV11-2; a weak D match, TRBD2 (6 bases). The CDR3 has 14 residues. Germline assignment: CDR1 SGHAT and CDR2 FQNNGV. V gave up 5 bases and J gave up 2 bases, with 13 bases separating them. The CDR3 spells CASSLRGGPYEQYF. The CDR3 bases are TGTGCCAGCAGCCTGCGGGGAGGACCCTACGAGCAGTACTTC.

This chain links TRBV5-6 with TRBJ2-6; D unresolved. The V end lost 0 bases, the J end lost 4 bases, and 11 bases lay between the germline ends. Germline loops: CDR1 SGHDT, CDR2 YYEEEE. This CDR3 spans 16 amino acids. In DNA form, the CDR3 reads TGTGCCAGCAGCTTGGCCTATTGGCGGGGGGCCAACGTCCTGACTTTC. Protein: CASSLAYWRGANVLTF.

CDR3 nucleotides: TGTGCCAGCAGTTACCTGGACAGGGCGGGGTATTATGGCTACACCTTC. Residues: CASSYLDRAGYYGYTF. V usage is TRBV28 and J usage is TRBJ1-2, with TRBD1 identical over 8 bases. J was trimmed by 5 bases and V by 4 bases; bases with no gene match: 12. The CDR3 totals 16 residues. Germline V gene data show CDR1 as MDHEN and CDR2 as SYDVKM.